The sequence of this T cell receptor (beta chain) was determined in a study of cytomegalovirus exposure and HLA in healthy donors. Overall study findings and caveats: Of the V segments, some could not be distinguished, including TRBV6-2 and TRBV6-3, and were excluded.

After removal of 3 bases from V and 8 bases from J, the junction contained 11 bases not matched to a gene. CDR3 length equals 16 residues. Germline loops: CDR1 PRHDT, CDR2 FYEKMQ (reference sequence). Primers for the PCR totalled 60 Vbeta and 13 Jbeta. Repertoires were generated with immunoSEQ multiplex PCR, while TCRdb's copy carries only in-frame clones and drops some. The sample comprises over 100,000 clones, 60% to 80% of which are singletons, and roughly 6.2% rests with the top ten. Many counts were recorded for this clone. What it binds is not known. The specimen sequenced was PBMCs. The sequence was obtained from a man aged 55 to 70 in good health and CMV-seropositive. The J gene is TRBJ2-1, the V gene TRBV13, with 9 nucleotides matching TRBD2. This chain's CDR3 is CASSLVGLAGDDEQFF. CDR3 DNA: TGTGCCAGCAGCTTGGTCGGATTAGCGGGGGATGATGAGCAGTTCTTC. The whole variable domain, remainder taken from reference TRBV13 and TRBJ2-1, is AAGVIQSPRHLIKEKRETATLKCYPIPRHDTVYWYQQGPGQDPQFLISFYEKMQSDKGSIPDRFSAQQFSDYHSELNMSSLELGDSALYFCASSLVGLAGDDEQFFGPGTRLTVL.